This T cell receptor (beta chain) was profiled in a study of blood T cells in healthy people across ages. A J-beta primer mix and a sample-barcoded 5' primer were used in a second PCR of roughly 6 to 12 cycles. TCRdb re-derived calls from the 5' RACE reads in MiXCR, one entry per CDR3 protein. The table has roughly 680,000 distinct CDR3 sequences, around 21% seen once. This clonotype has more than one count but fewer than ten. This CDR3 comprises 16 residues. Germline lookup yields CDR1 DFQATT and CDR2 SNEGSKA (reference sequence). The V and J ends lost 3 bases and 8 bases, in that order; junction bases with no gene match: 13.

Sequencing used blood. This clonotype originated in a man between 65 and 85 years old in good health. J is TRBJ2-1 and V is TRBV20-1; 10 bases match TRBD1. This chain's CDR3 is CSASGATGGLRDEQFF. CDR3 sequence (DNA): TGCAGTGCTAGCGGGGCGACAGGGGGCTTACGCGATGAGCAGTTCTTC.